The clone carrying this TCR beta chain was counted many times. The antigen remains unidentified. These data come from a study of neurological immune-mediated disorders. General observations from the study: TCR clonal expansion peaked in HTLV-1-associated myelopathy patients and was lowest in multiple sclerosis patients.

cDNA synthesis was performed by 5'RACE with 10-nucleotide random UMIs. Whenever a sequencing run was performed, it yielded over 180 million TCR-beta sequences from 15-18 subjects. TCRdb called the 5' RACE reads again in MiXCR, with one record for every CDR3 protein. The sample has approximately 44,000 distinct CDR3 sequences, roughly 14% seen once. The sorted libraries took about a million CD4+ or CD8+ T cells. Germline assignment: CDR1 SGHDT and CDR2 YYEEEE. CDR3 length equals 15 residues. V lost 4 bases, J lost 2 bases, and 15 bases lay in between. This chain connects TRBV5-6 to TRBJ2-5; a possible D gene is TRBD1 (6 bases). The TCR originated in a woman aged 60-70 years with HTLV-1-associated myelopathy (HAM/TSP). Input material: CD4+ T cells from blood. The CDR3 DNA reads as TGTGCCAGCAGCCCACTAGACAGGCAACAAGAGACCCAGTACTTC. This translates into CASSPLDRQQETQYF.